In its sample, the clone carrying this TCR beta chain was seen once. The data belong to a study of blood T cell repertoires in COVID-19. Between the trimmed V and J ends, which lost 2 bases and 0 bases, there was a span of 14 bases. The CDR3 has 17 residues. Germline CDR1 is SGHTA and CDR2 is FQGNSA. Only in-frame clones appear in the TCRdb table, and some are missing; sequencing was by immunoSEQ multiplex PCR. The sample consists of some 70,000 clones, 88% of them appearing once. The clonotype comes from a woman between 65 and 79 years old with acute or convalescent COVID-19. This chain connects TRBV7-2 to TRBJ1-3; D perhaps matches TRBD1 (5 bases). The source material was peripheral blood. The CDR3 loop reads CASSLSGTLASGNTIYF. The CDR3 DNA reads as TGTGCCAGCAGCTTAAGCGGGACGCTTGCCTCTGGAAACACCATATATTTT.